The TCR beta chain described here comes from a study of a mutant IDH1 vaccine in newly diagnosed glioma. This clone was found a few times. The target antigen is unknown. Additional DNA sequences in this sample encode the identical CDR3. There are 13 residues in the CDR3. V dropped 6 bases and J dropped 4 bases, with 12 bases sitting between them. CDR1 MNHEY and CDR2 SVGAGI come from the germline V gene. Repertoires were generated with immunoSEQ multiplex PCR, while TCRdb's copy carries only in-frame clones and drops some. The sample includes 50,000 to 55,000 clones, almost 65% of them seen just once. The time point was: week 47, end of study. The study gave 300 ug of mutant IDH1 20-mer peptide per vaccine dose, with topical imiquimod.

This sample comprised peripheral blood mononuclear cells (PBMCs), obtained from a glioma patient whose treatment included an IDH1 peptide vaccine. This receptor was obtained from a middle-aged man with glioma. Some clones in this sample may be carry-over from other donors' samples. The V gene is TRBV6-5, the J gene TRBJ1-2, with D maybe TRBD1 (5 bases). Written as DNA, the CDR3 is TGTGCCAGCAGCTCTGACAGTGGCTATGGCTACACCTTC. The encoded protein is CASSSDSGYGYTF.